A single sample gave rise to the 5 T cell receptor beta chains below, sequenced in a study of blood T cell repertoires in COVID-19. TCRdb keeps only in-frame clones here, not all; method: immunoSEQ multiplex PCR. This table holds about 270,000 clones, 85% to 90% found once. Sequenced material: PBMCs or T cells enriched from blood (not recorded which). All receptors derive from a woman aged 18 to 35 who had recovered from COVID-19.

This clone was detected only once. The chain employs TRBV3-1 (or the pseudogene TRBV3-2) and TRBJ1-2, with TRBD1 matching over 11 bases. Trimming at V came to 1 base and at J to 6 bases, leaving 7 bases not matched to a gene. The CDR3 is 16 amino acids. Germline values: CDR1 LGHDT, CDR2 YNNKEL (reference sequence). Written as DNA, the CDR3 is TGTGCCAGCAGCCAAGTCTGGACAGGGGGCGCAGATGGCTACACCTTC. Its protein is CASSQVWTGGADGYTF.

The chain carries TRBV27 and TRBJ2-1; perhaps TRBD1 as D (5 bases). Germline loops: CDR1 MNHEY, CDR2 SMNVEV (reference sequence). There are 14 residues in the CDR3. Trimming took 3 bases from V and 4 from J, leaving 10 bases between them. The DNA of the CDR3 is TGTGCCAGCAGTTTGGGGTCAGGGTACAATGAGCAGTTCTTC. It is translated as CASSLGSGYNEQFF.

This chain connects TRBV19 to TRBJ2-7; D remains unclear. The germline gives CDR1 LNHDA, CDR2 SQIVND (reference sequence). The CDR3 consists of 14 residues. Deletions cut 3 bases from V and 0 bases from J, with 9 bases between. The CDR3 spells CASSMPSSSYEQYF. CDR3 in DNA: TGTGCCAGTAGTATGCCATCGAGCTCCTACGAGCAGTACTTC.

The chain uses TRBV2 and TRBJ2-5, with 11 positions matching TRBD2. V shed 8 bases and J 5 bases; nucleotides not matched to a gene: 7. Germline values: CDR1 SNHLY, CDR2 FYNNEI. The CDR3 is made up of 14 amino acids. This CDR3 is CASLSGGAGETQYF. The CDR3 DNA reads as TGTGCCAGCCTTAGCGGGGGGGCCGGGGAGACCCAGTACTTC.

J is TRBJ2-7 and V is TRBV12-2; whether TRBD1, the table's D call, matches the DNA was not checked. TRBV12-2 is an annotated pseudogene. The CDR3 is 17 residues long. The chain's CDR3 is CASRPLGPGQGSYEQYF. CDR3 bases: TGTGCAAGTCGCCCCCTAGGACCGGGACAGGGCTCCTACGAGCAGTACTTC.